The entry that follows covers one TCR beta chain sequence. What this receptor recognizes is not known. It has no much larger one-base neighbor in the sample; base qualities were not kept. Participants in the prospective study were enrolled through a virtual design, were aged roughly 18 to 100 years, and lived in some 24 United States geographic areas. To assign participants to cohorts, the prospective study relied on clinical history that participants themselves reported in a screening survey and a study questionnaire. In the prospective study, whole blood, serum and a nasopharyngeal or oropharyngeal swab were collected from each participant by mobile phlebotomists. Prospective study participants could optionally give additional blood draws and questionnaires over an approximately two-month period. Blood samples from the prospective study were shipped frozen or at room temperature prior to DNA extraction.

This specimen comes from a study of blood T cell repertoires in COVID-19 (TCRdb year 2020). Study-level background: Samples from collaborators originated in the United States, Italy and Spain and spanned both the acute and convalescent phases of COVID-19. The material from the prospective study consisted of cDNA or gDNA derived from T cells, B-cell-depleted T cells, or PBMCs. Deeply sampled blood TCRbeta repertoires from subjects exposed to, actively infected with, or recovered from COVID-19 were included in the dataset. The repertoires were released in a freely available public database intended as a resource for research on the immune response to SARS-CoV-2. The samples were drawn from two sources: the first 160 participants of the ongoing ImmuneRACE study, and some 1,300 subjects contributed by 6 global collaborators. Sample metadata almost always included a de-identified subject ID, COVID-19 status, age in years and sex. Where available, HLA class I and class II types were obtained from metadata supplied by the sample provider rather than from assay-based typing.

The germline V gene (reference sequence) gives CDR1 as SEHNR and CDR2 as FQNEAQ. The CDR3 numbers 17 residues from cysteine through phenylalanine. Kept here is only the CDR3 DNA, which spans 51 bases and is read in frame from base 1. Relative to germline, V is 5 bases shorter and J is 2 bases shorter, with 22 bases between their ends. The investigation overall reported the following: How much clinical and demographic metadata was included differed by source and by participant, and the metadata was provided uncurated.

The immunoSEQ Assay, a bias-controlled multiplex PCR, was used to amplify TCRbeta CDR3 regions from genomic DNA. In the paper's pipeline: Nucleated cell counts per sample were estimated from amplification of reference gene primers within the assay. To quantify the absolute abundance of each unique TCRbeta CDR3 rearrangement, sequence reads were collapsed and filtered. For each sample, productive Simpson clonality was calculated by taking the square root of Simpson's diversity index across productive rearrangements. Not all clones reach the TCRdb copy of this immuneACCESS table, which keeps in-frame sequences only. Checked studies attribute under half of the gap to unresolved V genes and leave the rest unexplained. Clone size and the V and J calls come from that table; the DNA yielded D and trimming. The sample profile shows fewer than 350,000 clones; nearly 90% of them were found once. The ten largest clones capture about 1.5% of the sample.

The receptor comes from a woman in her late teens or twenties with acute COVID-19. Sequenced input: PBMCs or T cells enriched from blood (not recorded which). The chain employs TRBV7-9 and TRBJ2-7; 5 matching bases give a weak D call of TRBD2. The nucleotides read TGTGCCAGCAGCCCGTCTAGCAGCTATATACCTACCTACGAGCAGTACTTC. This translates into CASSPSSSYIPTYEQYF.